The present TCR beta chain was sequenced within a study of T-cell reconstitution after alpha-beta-depleted transplantation in children. Preparation of the TCRbeta library involved a method that used unique molecular identifiers. TCRdb passed the PCR reads through MiXCR, listing each CDR3 protein once. In the table there are roughly 200,000 distinct CDR3 sequences, less than 8% of which are singletons. This clonotype was observed many times. The CDR3 length is 14 residues. The germline V gene encodes CDR1 DFQATT and CDR2 SNEGSKA (reference sequence). Between the trimmed V and J ends, which lost 0 bases and 5 bases, there was a span of 10 bases.

The sequence came from a human donor who donated a stem cell graft to a child with Wiskott-Aldrich syndrome. The source was PBMCs from the stem cell graft donor, collected from the stem cell graft. This rearrangement joins TRBV20-1 to TRBJ1-4; D ambiguous. This CDR3 is CSAREASLNEKLFF. In nucleotides, the CDR3 is TGCAGTGCTAGAGAGGCCAGTCTGAATGAAAAACTGTTTTTT.